Listed here are 13 T cell receptor beta chains from one sample, sequenced in a study of T cell changes during pregnancy in multiple sclerosis. Sequencing used immunoSEQ multiplex PCR; TCRdb keeps in-frame clones, though not all of them. The sample yields some 87,000 clones, roughly 92% seen once. The starting material was peripheral blood, obtained in the first trimester of pregnancy. These receptors came from a female donor with multiple sclerosis, enrolled in a pregnancy study.

The V and J genes are TRBV6-1 and TRBJ2-2, with TRBD2 identical over 12 bases. There are 15 residues in the CDR3. V shed 11 bases and J 2 bases; nucleotides not matched to a gene: 6. Germline assignment: CDR1 MNHNS and CDR2 SASEGT. The CDR3 is CAAKGLAGNTGELFF. CDR3 DNA sequence: TGTGCCGCGAAGGGACTAGCGGGCAACACCGGGGAGCTGTTTTTT.

In nucleotides, the CDR3 is TGCGCCAGCAGCGGACAGGGGTCCGAGACCCAGTACTTC. It translates to CASSGQGSETQYF. The gene calls are TRBV5-1 and TRBJ2-5; 9 bases match TRBD1. V was pared by 4 bases and J by 5 bases, with 3 bases of the junction left unmatched. In germline, CDR1 is SGHRS, CDR2 YFSETQ. The CDR3 totals 13 residues.

The chain carries TRBV19 and TRBJ2-5; a weak D match, TRBD2 (6 bases). With 3 bases removed from V and 5 bases from J, the gap between germline ends came to 7 bases. Germline CDR1 LNHDA, CDR2 SQIVND (reference sequence). This CDR3 has 12 residues. The DNA for the CDR3 is TGTGCCAGTAGTATTGGGGGGGAGACCCAGTACTTC. Its protein is CASSIGGETQYF.

This chain links TRBV27 with TRBJ2-7, with 7 bases that match TRBD1. Losses at the gene ends were 7 bases for V and 4 bases for J; bases not matched to a gene: 13. Germline CDR1 MNHEY, CDR2 SMNVEV (reference sequence). The CDR3 consists of 15 residues. The CDR3, as DNA: TGTGCCAGCACCAACCTCCGGGACAGAGCTTACGAGCAGTACTTC. Translated: CASTNLRDRAYEQYF.

The CDR3, as DNA: TGTGCCAGCAGCCACCAGGGGGAAGCTAATGAAAAACTGTTTTTT. Its protein product is CASSHQGEANEKLFF. The chain is built from TRBV5-5 and TRBJ1-4; 7 bases are shared with TRBD1. CDR1 and CDR2 from the germline V gene are SGHKS and YYEKEE (reference sequence). Trimming cost V 4 bases and J 3 bases; bases outside gene matches: 6. CDR3 length: 15 residues.

This clone showed up just a few times. This sequence joins TRBV29-1 and TRBJ2-2; the D gene is possibly TRBD2 (6 bases). The germline CDR1 and CDR2 sequences are SQVTM and ANQGSEA. V was clipped by 7 bases and J by 4 bases, with 16 bases between them. The CDR3 has 14 amino acids. The CDR3 coding sequence is TGCAGCGGGAAGGGGTGGAGGGGCACCGGGGAGCTGTTTTTT. It is translated as CSGKGWRGTGELFF.

The chain is built from TRBV5-4 and TRBJ2-5; no clear D. CDR3 size: 12 residues. With 4 bases removed from V and 4 bases from J, the gap between germline ends came to 8 bases. The germline gives CDR1 SGHNT, CDR2 YYREEE (reference sequence). The CDR3 protein is CASSRTGETQYF. The DNA of the CDR3 is TGTGCCAGCAGCAGAACCGGAGAGACCCAGTACTTC.

The chain links TRBV7-8 to TRBJ2-7; TRBD2 aligns across 7 bases. Germline V lookup: CDR1 SGHVS, CDR2 FQNEAQ. The CDR3 runs 12 residues. J gave up 10 bases and V 1 base, and 4 bases lay outside the gene matches. The chain's CDR3 is CASSLGGGSQYF. In DNA form, the CDR3 reads TGTGCCAGCAGCTTAGGCGGCGGGAGTCAGTACTTC.

The genes are TRBV7-2 and TRBJ2-7; 9 nucleotides match TRBD2. CDR1 is SGHTA and CDR2 is FQGNSA in the germline V gene. The V and J ends lost 1 base and 4 bases, in that order; junction bases with no gene match: 2. This CDR3 spans 14 amino acids. The CDR3 nucleotides are TGTGCCAGCAGCTTAGTAGCGGGAGAGTACGAGCAGTACTTC. Its translation: CASSLVAGEYEQYF. Based on the CDR3 plus reference TRBV7-2 and TRBJ2-7, the full variable domain is GAGVSQSPSNKVTEKGKDVELRCDPISGHTALYWYRQSLGQGLEFLIYFQGNSAPDKSGLPSDRFSAERTGGSVSTLTIQRTQQEDSAVYLCASSLVAGEYEQYFGPGTRLTVT.

This chain links TRBV6-5 with TRBJ2-2, with 7 bases aligning to TRBD2. The germline V gene encodes CDR1 MNHEY and CDR2 SVGAGI. This CDR3 has 16 amino acids. V gave up 2 bases and J gave up 0 bases; unmatched junction bases: 3. The DNA for the CDR3 is TGTGCCAGCAGTTACGTCGCGGGGGCGAACACCGGGGAGCTGTTTTTT. Translated: CASSYVAGANTGELFF.

V is TRBV7-9 and J is TRBJ1-3; D is undetermined. The germline V gene has CDR1 SEHNR and CDR2 FQNEAQ (reference sequence). Trimming left V 5 bases short and J 0 bases short, with 8 bases between. This CDR3 is 14 amino acids long. The CDR3 here is CASSPPSSGNTIYF. Written as DNA, the CDR3 is TGTGCCAGCAGCCCTCCCTCCTCTGGAAACACCATATATTTT.

This chain uses TRBV29-1 with TRBJ2-7; 9 bases map to TRBD1. V shed 6 bases, J shed 7 bases, and the junction held 7 bases outside the gene matches. This CDR3 is built from 12 residues. CDR1 and CDR2 from the germline V gene are SQVTM and ANQGSEA. The CDR3 reads CSVGGQGWEQYF. The CDR3 DNA follows: TGCAGCGTAGGGGGACAGGGCTGGGAGCAGTACTTC.

The genes are TRBV15 and TRBJ1-4, with TRBD1 identical over 8 bases. The CDR3 covers 15 residues. V lost 0 bases to trimming and J lost 7 bases; unmatched junction nucleotides: 4. Germline-derived CDR1 and CDR2 are LNHNV and YYDKDF (reference sequence). The CDR3 sequence: CATSRDGQGGEKLFF. CDR3 bases: TGTGCCACCAGCAGAGATGGACAGGGTGGTGAAAAACTGTTTTTT.